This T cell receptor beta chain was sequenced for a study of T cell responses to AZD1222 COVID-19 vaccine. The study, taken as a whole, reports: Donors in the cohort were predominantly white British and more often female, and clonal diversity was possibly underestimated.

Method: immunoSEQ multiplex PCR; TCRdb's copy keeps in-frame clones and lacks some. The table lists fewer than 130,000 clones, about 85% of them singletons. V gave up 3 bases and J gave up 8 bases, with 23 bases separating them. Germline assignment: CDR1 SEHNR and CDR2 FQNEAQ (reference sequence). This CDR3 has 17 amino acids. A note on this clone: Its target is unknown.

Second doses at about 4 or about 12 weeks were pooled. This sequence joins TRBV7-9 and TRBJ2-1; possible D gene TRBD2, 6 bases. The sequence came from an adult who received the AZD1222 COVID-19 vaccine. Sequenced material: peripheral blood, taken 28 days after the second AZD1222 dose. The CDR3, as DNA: TGTGCCAGCAGCTTGCTGGGGCTAGCGATGGGTCAGCATGAGCAGTTCTTC. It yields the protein CASSLLGLAMGQHEQFF.